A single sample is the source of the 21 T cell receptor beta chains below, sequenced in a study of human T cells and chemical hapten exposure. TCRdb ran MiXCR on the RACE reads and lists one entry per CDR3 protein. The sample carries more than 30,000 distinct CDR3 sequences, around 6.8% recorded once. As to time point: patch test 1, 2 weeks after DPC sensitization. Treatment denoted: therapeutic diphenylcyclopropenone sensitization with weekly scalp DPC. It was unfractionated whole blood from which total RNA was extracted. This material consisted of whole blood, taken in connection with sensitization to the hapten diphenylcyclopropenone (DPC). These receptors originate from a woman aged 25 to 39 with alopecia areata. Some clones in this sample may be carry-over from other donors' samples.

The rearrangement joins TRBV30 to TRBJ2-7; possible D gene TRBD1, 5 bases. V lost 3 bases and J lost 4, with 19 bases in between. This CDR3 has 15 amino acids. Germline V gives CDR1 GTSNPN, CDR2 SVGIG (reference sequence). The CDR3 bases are TGTGCCTGGAGGAAAGACAGTCAGTCGCCATACGAGCAGTACTTC. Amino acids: CAWRKDSQSPYEQYF.

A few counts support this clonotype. CDR3 sequence: CASSLGQGNYEQYF. CDR3 DNA: TGTGCCAGCAGCTTGGGACAGGGGAACTACGAGCAGTACTTC. The J gene is TRBJ2-7, the V gene TRBV5-6; TRBD1 aligns across 8 bases. Losses at the gene ends were 0 bases for V and 3 bases for J; bases not matched to a gene: 2. Per the germline V gene, CDR1 is SGHDT and CDR2 is YYEEEE. This CDR3 contains 14 residues.

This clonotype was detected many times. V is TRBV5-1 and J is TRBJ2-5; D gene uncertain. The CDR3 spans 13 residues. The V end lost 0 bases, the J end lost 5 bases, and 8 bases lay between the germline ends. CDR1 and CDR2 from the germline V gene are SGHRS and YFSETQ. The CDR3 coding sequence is TGCGCCAGCAGCTTGGGACCTTCGGAGACCCAGTACTTC. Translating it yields CASSLGPSETQYF.

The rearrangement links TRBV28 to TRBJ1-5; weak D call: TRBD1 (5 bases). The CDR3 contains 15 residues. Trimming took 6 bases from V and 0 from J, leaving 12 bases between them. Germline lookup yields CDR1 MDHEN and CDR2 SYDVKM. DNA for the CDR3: TGTGCCAGCAGCCAGACAGTAAATAGCAATCAGCCCCAGCATTTT. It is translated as CASSQTVNSNQPQHF.

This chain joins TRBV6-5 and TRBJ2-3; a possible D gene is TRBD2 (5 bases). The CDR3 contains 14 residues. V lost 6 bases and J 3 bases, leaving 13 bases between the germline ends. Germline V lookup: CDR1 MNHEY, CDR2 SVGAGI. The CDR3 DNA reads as TGTGCCAGCAGCTTTTACCGGGGAACAGATACGCAGTATTTT. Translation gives CASSFYRGTDTQYF.

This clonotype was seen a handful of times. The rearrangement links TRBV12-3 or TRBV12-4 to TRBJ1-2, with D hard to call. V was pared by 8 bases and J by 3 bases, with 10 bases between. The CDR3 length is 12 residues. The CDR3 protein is CASSRMDYGYTF. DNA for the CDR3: TGTGCCAGCTCCAGGATGGACTATGGCTACACCTTC.

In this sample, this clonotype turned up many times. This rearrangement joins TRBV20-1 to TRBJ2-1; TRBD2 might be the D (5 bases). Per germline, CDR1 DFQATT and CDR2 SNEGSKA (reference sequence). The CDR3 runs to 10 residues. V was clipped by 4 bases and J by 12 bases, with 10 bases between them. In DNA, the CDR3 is TGCAGTGCTACGAAGGACTGGCAGTTCTTC. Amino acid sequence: CSATKDWQFF.

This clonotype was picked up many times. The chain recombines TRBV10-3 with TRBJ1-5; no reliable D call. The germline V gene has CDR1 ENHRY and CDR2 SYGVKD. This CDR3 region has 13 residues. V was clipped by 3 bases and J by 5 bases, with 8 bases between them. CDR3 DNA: TGTGCCATCAGTGATACGAGCGATCAGCCCCAGCATTTT. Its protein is CAISDTSDQPQHF.

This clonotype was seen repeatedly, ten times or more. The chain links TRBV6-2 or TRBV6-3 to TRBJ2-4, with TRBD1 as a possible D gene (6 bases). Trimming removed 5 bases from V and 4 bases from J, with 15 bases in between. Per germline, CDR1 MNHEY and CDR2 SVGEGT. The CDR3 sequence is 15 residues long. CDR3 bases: TGTGCCAGCAGTGAAGGGGGAGCCGAAAAAAACATTCAGTACTTC. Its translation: CASSEGGAEKNIQYF.

The CDR3 DNA is TGTGCCAGTATCCCACTCTCAGGGAGGGGGCTGTTTTTT. It translates to CASIPLSGRGLFF. The chain carries TRBV19 and TRBJ2-2; TRBD2 matches at 7 bases. Germline V gene data show CDR1 as LNHDA and CDR2 as SQIVND (reference sequence). Trimming at V came to 7 bases and at J to 13 bases, leaving 12 bases not matched to a gene. This CDR3 has 13 amino acids.

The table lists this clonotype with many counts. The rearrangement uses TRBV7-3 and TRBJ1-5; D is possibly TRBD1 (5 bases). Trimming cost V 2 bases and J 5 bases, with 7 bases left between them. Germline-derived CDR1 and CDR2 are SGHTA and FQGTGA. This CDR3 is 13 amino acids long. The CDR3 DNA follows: TGTGCCAGCAGCTTAGGCAGGGATCAGCCCCAGCATTTT. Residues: CASSLGRDQPQHF.

The CDR3 protein is CASSDQGLGGKLFF. CDR3 sequence (DNA): TGTGCCAGCAGTGACCAGGGGCTTGGCGGAAAACTGTTTTTT. This chain links TRBV2 with TRBJ1-4, with TRBD1 as a possible D gene (6 bases). The germline V and J ends were trimmed by 3 bases and 10 bases, with 15 bases remaining between them. The CDR3 loop spans 14 amino acids. Germline values: CDR1 SNHLY, CDR2 FYNNEI.

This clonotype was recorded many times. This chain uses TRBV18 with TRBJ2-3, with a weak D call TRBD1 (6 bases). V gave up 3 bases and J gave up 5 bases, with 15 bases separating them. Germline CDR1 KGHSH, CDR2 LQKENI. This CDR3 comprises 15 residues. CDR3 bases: TGTGCCAGCTCACCCCAGGGGTCGGACAGAGATACGCAGTATTTT. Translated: CASSPQGSDRDTQYF.

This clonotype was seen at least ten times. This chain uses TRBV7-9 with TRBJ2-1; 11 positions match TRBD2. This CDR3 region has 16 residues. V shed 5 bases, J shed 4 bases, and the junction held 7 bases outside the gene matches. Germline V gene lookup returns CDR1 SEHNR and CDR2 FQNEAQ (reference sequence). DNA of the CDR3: TGTGCCAGCAGCGCCACACTAGCGGGGGAGTACAATGAGCAGTTCTTC. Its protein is CASSATLAGEYNEQFF.

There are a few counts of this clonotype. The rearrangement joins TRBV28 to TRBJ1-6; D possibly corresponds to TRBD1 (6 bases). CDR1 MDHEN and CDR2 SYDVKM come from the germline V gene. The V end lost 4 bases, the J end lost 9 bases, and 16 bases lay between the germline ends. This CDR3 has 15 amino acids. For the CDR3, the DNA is TGTGCCAGCAGTTCCCCGACAGGAAGTACTTCACCCCTCCACTTT. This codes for CASSSPTGSTSPLHF. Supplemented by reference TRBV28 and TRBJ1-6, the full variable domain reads DVKVTQSSRYLVKRTGEKVFLECVQDMDHENMFWYRQDPGLGLRLIYFSYDVKMKEKGDIPEGYSVSREKKERFSLILESASTNQTSMYLCASSSPTGSTSPLHFGNGTRLTVT.

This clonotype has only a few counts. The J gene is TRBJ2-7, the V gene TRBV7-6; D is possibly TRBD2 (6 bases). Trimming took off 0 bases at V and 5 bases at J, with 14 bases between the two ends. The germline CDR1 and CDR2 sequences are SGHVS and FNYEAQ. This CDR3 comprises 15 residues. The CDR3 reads CASSLAGLTGDEQYF. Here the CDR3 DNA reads TGTGCCAGCAGCTTAGCCGGACTCACGGGGGACGAGCAGTACTTC. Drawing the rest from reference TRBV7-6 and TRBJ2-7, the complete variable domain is GAGVSQSPRYKVTKRGQDVALRCDPISGHVSLYWYRQALGQGPEFLTYFNYEAQQDKSGLPNDRFSAERPEGSISTLTIQRTEQRDSAMYRCASSLAGLTGDEQYFGPGTRLTVT.

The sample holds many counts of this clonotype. The CDR3 nucleotides are TGTGCCAGCAGTCCCATTCGGGAGGGTACGAGAACTGAAGCTTTCTTT. It translates to CASSPIREGTRTEAFF. The genes are TRBV12-3 or TRBV12-4 and TRBJ1-1; D is ambiguous. The CDR3 is 16 amino acids. Trimming cost V 5 bases and J 5 bases, with 21 bases left between them.

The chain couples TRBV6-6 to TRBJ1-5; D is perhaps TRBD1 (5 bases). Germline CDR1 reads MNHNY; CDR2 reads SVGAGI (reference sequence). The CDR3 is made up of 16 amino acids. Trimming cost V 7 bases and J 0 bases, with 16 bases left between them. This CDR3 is CASTLGLSTSNQPQHF. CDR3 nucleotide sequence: TGTGCCAGCACCTTGGGACTATCAACTAGCAATCAGCCCCAGCATTTT.

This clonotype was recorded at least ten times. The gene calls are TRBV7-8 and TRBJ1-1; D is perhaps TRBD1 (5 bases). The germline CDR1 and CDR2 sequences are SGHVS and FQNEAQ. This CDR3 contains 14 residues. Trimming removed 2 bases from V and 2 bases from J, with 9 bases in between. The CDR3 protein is CASSLSRVNTEAFF. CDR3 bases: TGTGCCAGCAGCTTAAGCAGGGTCAACACTGAAGCTTTCTTT.

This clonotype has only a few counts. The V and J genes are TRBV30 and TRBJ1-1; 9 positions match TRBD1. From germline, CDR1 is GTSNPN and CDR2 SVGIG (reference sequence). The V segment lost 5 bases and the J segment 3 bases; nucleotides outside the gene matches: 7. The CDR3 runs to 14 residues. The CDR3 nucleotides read TGTGCCTGGGAAAGGACAGGGGCGGACACTGAAGCTTTCTTT. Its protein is CAWERTGADTEAFF.

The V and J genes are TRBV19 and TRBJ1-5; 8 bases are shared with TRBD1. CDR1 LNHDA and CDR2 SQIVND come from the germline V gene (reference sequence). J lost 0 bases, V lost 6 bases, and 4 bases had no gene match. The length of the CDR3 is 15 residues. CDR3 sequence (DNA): TGTGCCAGTAGCTCGACAGGGGTTAGCAATCAGCCCCAGCATTTT. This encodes CASSSTGVSNQPQHF.